The 29 T cell receptor beta chains reported below all come from one sample, sequenced in a study of T cells after posttransplantation cyclophosphamide. Cyclophosphamide on days +3 and +4 followed busulfan-fludarabine conditioning and a marrow graft. Method: immunoSEQ multiplex PCR; TCRdb's copy keeps in-frame clones and lacks some. The table lists around 17,000 clones, around 73% of them singletons, with under 35% in the top ten. This specimen was CD8+ T cells sorted from PBMCs, taken approximately 2,000 days after a stem cell transplant with posttransplant cyclophosphamide. The source of these receptors is a female patient aged 40 to 50 who received an allogeneic stem cell transplant from a related donor, was CMV-positive, and had no GVHD. Some T cells may have originated in the graft donor.

This rearrangement joins TRBV9 to TRBJ2-7; 9 nucleotides match TRBD1. The CDR3 has 14 residues. Germline values: CDR1 SGDLS, CDR2 YYNGEE. With V trimmed by 4 bases and J by 5 bases, 7 bases remained unmatched. CDR3 nucleotide sequence: TGTGCCAGCAGCCCTGACAGGGGGTATGACGAGCAGTACTTC. This gives the protein CASSPDRGYDEQYF.

The V and J genes are TRBV6-1 and TRBJ2-1, with 10 bases fitting TRBD2. The CDR3 extends over 17 amino acids. Per germline, CDR1 MNHNS and CDR2 SASEGT. The V gene end was trimmed by 2 bases and the J gene end by 5 bases; junction bases not matched to a gene: 9. Written as DNA, the CDR3 is TGTGCCAGCAGTGAATGGTTACGAAGCGGGGGGGACAATGAGCAGTTCTTC. Protein product: CASSEWLRSGGDNEQFF.

J is TRBJ2-2 and V is TRBV10-1, with 7 positions matching TRBD2. CDR3 length: 14 amino acids. The J segment lost 2 bases and the V segment lost 5 bases, leaving 2 bases of the junction unmatched. Germline assignment: CDR1 WNHNN and CDR2 SYGVQD (reference sequence). The CDR3 coding sequence is TGCGCCAGCAGTCCGGGAGGAAACACCGGGGAGCTGTTTTTT. This sequence encodes CASSPGGNTGELFF.

This rearrangement joins TRBV4-1 to TRBJ2-1, with TRBD2 identical over 16 bases. The germline gives CDR1 MGHRA, CDR2 YSYEKL. Trimming at V came to 7 bases and at J to 7 bases, leaving 4 bases not matched to a gene. The CDR3 runs to 15 residues. The CDR3 region has the DNA TGCGCCAGCAAGGGACTAGCGGGGGGGCCGAATGAGCAGTTCTTC. Translation: CASKGLAGGPNEQFF.

The J gene is TRBJ1-1, the V gene TRBV7-6; 8 bases line up with TRBD1. J was trimmed by 7 bases and V by 5 bases; bases with no gene match: 12. Germline V gene sequence: CDR1 SGHVS, CDR2 FNYEAQ. There are 15 residues in the CDR3. The CDR3 sequence is CASSPTTGASSEAFF. The DNA for the CDR3 is TGTGCCAGCAGCCCGACGACAGGGGCGAGTAGTGAAGCTTTCTTT.

Sample share makes this clone medium-sized. The rearrangement uses TRBV5-5 and TRBJ2-1; 9 positions agree with TRBD1. Germline V gene lookup returns CDR1 SGHKS and CDR2 YYEKEE (reference sequence). The CDR3 is 16 residues long. After removal of 4 bases from V and 2 bases from J, the junction contained 7 bases not matched to a gene. For the CDR3, the DNA is TGTGCCAGCAGCCCCCCTACAGGGGGCACCTACAATGAGCAGTTCTTC. It codes for CASSPPTGGTYNEQFF. The full variable domain, in which reference TRBV5-5 and TRBJ2-1 provide the parts outside the CDR3, is DAGVTQSPTHLIKTRGQQVTLRCSPISGHKSVSWYQQVLGQGPQFIFQYYEKEERGRGNFPDRFSARQFPNYSSELNVNALLLGDSALYLCASSPPTGGTYNEQFFGPGTRLTVL.

The V call is TRBV28, the J call TRBJ1-5; 9 bases are shared with TRBD1. V shed 10 bases and J 4 bases; nucleotides not matched to a gene: 8. Germline values: CDR1 MDHEN, CDR2 SYDVKM. This CDR3 has 14 residues. CDR3 DNA sequence: TGTGCCATATCGACAGGGGGAAGGAATCAGCCCCAGCATTTT. This encodes CAISTGGRNQPQHF.

This chain uses TRBV6-1 with TRBJ1-2; D is uncertain. The length of the CDR3 is 10 residues. Trimming pared 9 bases from V and 4 bases from J, leaving 6 bases between. The V gene's germline CDR1 is MNHNS and CDR2 SASEGT. The CDR3 DNA is TGTGCCAGTCTTTTCTATGGCTACACCTTC. It is translated as CASLFYGYTF.

CDR3 loop: CASSQLQGNTEAFF. The CDR3 coding sequence is TGCGCCAGCAGCCAGCTGCAGGGGAACACTGAAGCTTTCTTT. This chain links TRBV4-1 with TRBJ1-1; D is possibly TRBD1 (5 bases). Germline lookup yields CDR1 MGHRA and CDR2 YSYEKL. Trimming removed 3 bases at V and 1 base at J, with 9 bases between. The CDR3 runs to 14 residues.

The chain joins TRBV7-3 to TRBJ2-3, with 12 bases fitting TRBD2. V gave up 2 bases and J gave up 4 bases; unmatched junction bases: 10. The CDR3 runs 18 residues. CDR1 and CDR2 from the germline V gene are SGHTA and FQGTGA. CDR3 region: CASSLSPSGGAGADTQYF. The CDR3 DNA follows: TGTGCCAGCAGCTTATCTCCTAGCGGGGGGGCTGGGGCAGATACGCAGTATTTT.

The V gene is TRBV15, the J gene TRBJ2-2; the match to TRBD2 covers 8 bases. Germline V gene lookup returns CDR1 LNHNV and CDR2 YYDKDF (reference sequence). The CDR3 runs 14 residues. J gave up 5 bases and V 5 bases, and 4 bases lay outside the gene matches. The CDR3: CATSGSGETGELFF. For the CDR3, the DNA is TGTGCCACCAGCGGTAGCGGGGAAACCGGGGAGCTGTTTTTT.

The chain combines TRBV13 with TRBJ2-2; the D is unclear. The CDR3 is 15 residues long. Per germline, CDR1 PRHDT and CDR2 FYEKMQ (reference sequence). V was clipped by 0 bases and J by 0 bases, with 5 bases between them. For the CDR3, the DNA is TGTGCCAGCAGCTTAGGGTTCTCGAACACCGGGGAGCTGTTTTTT. It specifies CASSLGFSNTGELFF. The full variable domain, in which reference TRBV13 and TRBJ2-2 provide the parts outside the CDR3, is AAGVIQSPRHLIKEKRETATLKCYPIPRHDTVYWYQQGPGQDPQFLISFYEKMQSDKGSIPDRFSAQQFSDYHSELNMSSLELGDSALYFCASSLGFSNTGELFFGEGSRLTVL.

This clone was seen a few times. The rearrangement joins TRBV5-1 to TRBJ1-2; 8 bases fit TRBD1. Looked up from germline, CDR1 is SGHRS and CDR2 is YFSETQ. CDR3 length: 13 residues. After removal of 9 bases from V and 4 bases from J, the junction contained 8 bases not matched to a gene. CDR3 nucleotides: TGCGCCACCTCTACCGGGACAGGCTATGGCTACACCTTC. It translates to CATSTGTGYGYTF.

The gene calls are TRBV14 and TRBJ1-6; tentatively, D is TRBD1 (6 bases). Germline V gene lookup returns CDR1 SGHDN and CDR2 FVKESK. CDR3 size: 18 residues. The V and J ends lost 1 base and 4 bases respectively, with 17 bases between them. CDR3 residues: CASSQGGPREGYNSPLHF. The CDR3 DNA is TGTGCCAGCAGCCAAGGGGGGCCCCGGGAGGGGTATAATTCACCCCTCCACTTT. Filled out from reference TRBV14 and TRBJ1-6, the complete variable domain reads EAGVTQFPSHSVIEKGQTVTLRCDPISGHDNLYWYRRVMGKEIKFLLHFVKESKQDESGMPNNRFLAERTGGTYSTLKVQPAELEDSGVYFCASSQGGPREGYNSPLHFGNGTRLTVT.

This rearrangement joins TRBV15 to TRBJ1-1; D is undetermined. The CDR3 contains 13 residues. V shed 1 base and J shed 4 bases, with 7 bases lying between them. CDR1 LNHNV and CDR2 YYDKDF come from the germline V gene (reference sequence). The CDR3 coding sequence is TGTGCCACCAGCAGAGGACGGAGCACTGAAGCTTTCTTT. Protein: CATSRGRSTEAFF.

In its sample, this clone was seen a few times. The V and J genes are TRBV9 and TRBJ1-3; 7 bases match TRBD1. Germline V gives CDR1 SGDLS, CDR2 YYNGEE. The CDR3 extends over 15 amino acids. The trim removed 3 bases at V and 4 bases at J, leaving 7 bases unmatched. CDR3 coding DNA: TGTGCCAGCAGCGCTCTCCGGGACAGAGGAAACACCATATATTTT. The encoded protein is CASSALRDRGNTIYF.

CDR3 region: CASSTGNSPLHF. DNA for the CDR3: TGTGCCAGCAGTACAGGTAATTCACCCCTCCACTTT. The chain combines TRBV27 with TRBJ1-6, with D maybe TRBD1 (5 bases). The CDR3 has 12 residues. Germline CDR1 MNHEY, CDR2 SMNVEV (reference sequence). V was cut by 5 bases and J by 6 bases, with 5 bases left in between.

This chain uses TRBV4-2 with TRBJ1-3; 12 bases are a match to TRBD1. Trimming removed 4 bases from V and 2 bases from J; junction bases left unmatched: 6. Looked up from germline, CDR1 is LGHNA and CDR2 is YNFKEQ. CDR3 length: 17 amino acids. The CDR3 spells CASSPEGQGAAGNTIYF. CDR3 nucleotides: TGTGCCAGCAGCCCAGAGGGACAGGGGGCTGCTGGAAACACCATATATTTT.

This clone is labeled as medium-sized. The chain joins TRBV5-1 to TRBJ2-7, with 9 bases lining up with TRBD1. J gave up 4 bases and V 0 bases, and 8 bases lay outside the gene matches. Germline values: CDR1 SGHRS, CDR2 YFSETQ. CDR3 size: 16 residues. CDR3 bases: TGCGCCAGCAGCTTGGATGCGGGGACAGGGCAGTACGAGCAGTACTTC. Translated, it gives CASSLDAGTGQYEQYF.

The V and J genes are TRBV18 and TRBJ2-3, with D unresolved. The germline CDR1 and CDR2 sequences are KGHSH and LQKENI. The CDR3 runs 10 residues. V was clipped by 6 bases and J by 6 bases, with 4 bases between them. CDR3 bases: TGTGCCAGCTCCCTGGATACGCAGTATTTT. Residues: CASSLDTQYF.

The chain recombines TRBV5-6 with TRBJ2-3; D may be TRBD2 (5 bases). Germline lookup yields CDR1 SGHDT and CDR2 YYEEEE. Trimming cost V 4 bases and J 2 bases, with 17 bases left between them. The CDR3 has 16 amino acids. DNA of the CDR3: TGTGCCAGCAGCAAGGGTTCCGGGGTCTCCACAGATACGCAGTATTTT. Its translation is CASSKGSGVSTDTQYF.

The genes are TRBV5-6 and TRBJ1-4, with a tentative D call TRBD1 (6 bases). The germline CDR1 and CDR2 sequences are SGHDT and YYEEEE. The CDR3 totals 17 residues. V dropped 3 bases and J dropped 4 bases, with 19 bases sitting between them. The DNA for the CDR3 is TGTGCCAGCAGCTACTTCCCCCCGGGACACCGTAATGAAAAACTGTTTTTT. This translates into CASSYFPPGHRNEKLFF.

The rearrangement links TRBV21-1 to TRBJ2-2; TRBD1 is the table's D call, not checked against the DNA. TRBV21-1 is marked as a pseudogene. The length of the CDR3 is 16 residues. Here the CDR3 DNA reads TGTGCCAGCAGCAACTGGGTGACAGAGTACACCGGGGAGCTGTTTTTT. Translated, it gives CASSNWVTEYTGELFF.

The V gene is TRBV5-1, the J gene TRBJ2-3; D is uncertain. This CDR3 spans 14 amino acids. Trimming took 4 bases from V and 1 from J, leaving 10 bases between them. Germline values: CDR1 SGHRS, CDR2 YFSETQ. CDR3 region: CASSPVQGTDTQYF. As DNA, the CDR3 is TGCGCCAGCAGCCCGGTGCAGGGCACAGATACGCAGTATTTT.

V and J are TRBV27 and TRBJ2-7; 11 bases line up with TRBD2. This CDR3 is built from 15 residues. Germline-derived CDR1 and CDR2 are MNHEY and SMNVEV (reference sequence). Trimming at V came to 4 bases and at J to 4 bases, leaving 6 bases not matched to a gene. The CDR3 protein is CASSSSSGGWYEQYF. DNA of the CDR3: TGTGCCAGCAGTTCATCTAGCGGGGGGTGGTACGAGCAGTACTTC.

The rearrangement links TRBV12-5 to TRBJ2-5; D unresolved. This CDR3 region has 11 residues. From germline, CDR1 is LGHNT and CDR2 FRNRAP. The V end lost 7 bases, the J end lost 2 bases, and 5 bases lay between the germline ends. Written as DNA, the CDR3 is TGTGCTAGTGCTAGGCAAGAGACCCAGTACTTC. Translated: CASARQETQYF.

This sequence joins TRBV11-3 and TRBJ2-3; 7 nucleotides agree with TRBD1. The germline V gene encodes CDR1 SGHNT and CDR2 YENEEA. Trimming removed 2 bases from V and 2 bases from J; junction bases left unmatched: 16. This CDR3 is 19 amino acids long. The CDR3 DNA reads as TGTGCCAGCAGCTTAAAAAAGGGTAAGGGGGCGCGATACACAGATACGCAGTATTTT. Translation: CASSLKKGKGARYTDTQYF.

The gene calls are TRBV4-3 and TRBJ2-5, with D perhaps TRBD2 (5 bases). The germline V gene has CDR1 LGHNA and CDR2 YSLEER. The CDR3 length is 15 residues. The V end was cut by 4 bases, the J end by 3 bases, with 15 bases between. CDR3 region: CASSRVMEVKETQYF. CDR3 DNA sequence: TGCGCCAGCAGCCGAGTAATGGAGGTGAAAGAGACCCAGTACTTC.

The chain combines TRBV10-3 with TRBJ2-5; D is ambiguous. This CDR3 contains 14 residues. Germline CDR1 and CDR2: ENHRY and SYGVKD. Trimming removed 2 bases from V and 1 base from J, with 8 bases in between. CDR3 sequence (DNA): TGTGCCATCAGTGAGGCTACAGTCCAAGAGACCCAGTACTTC. This sequence encodes CAISEATVQETQYF.